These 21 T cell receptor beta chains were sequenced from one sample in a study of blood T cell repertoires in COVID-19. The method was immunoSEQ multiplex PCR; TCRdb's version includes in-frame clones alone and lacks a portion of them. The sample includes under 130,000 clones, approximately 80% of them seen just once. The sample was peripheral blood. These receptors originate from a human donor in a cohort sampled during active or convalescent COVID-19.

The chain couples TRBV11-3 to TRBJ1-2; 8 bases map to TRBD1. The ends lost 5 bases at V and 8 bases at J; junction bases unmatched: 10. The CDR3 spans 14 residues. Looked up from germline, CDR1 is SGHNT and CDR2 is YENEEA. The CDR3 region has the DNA TGTGCCAGCAGCACCAGGACAGGGTTACACGGCTACACCTTC. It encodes CASSTRTGLHGYTF.

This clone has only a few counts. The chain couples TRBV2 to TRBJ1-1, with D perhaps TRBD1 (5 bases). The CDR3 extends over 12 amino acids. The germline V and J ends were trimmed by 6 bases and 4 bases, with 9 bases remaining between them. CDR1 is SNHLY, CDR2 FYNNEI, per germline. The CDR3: CASRAGRTEAFF. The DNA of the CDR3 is TGTGCCAGCAGAGCAGGGCGCACTGAAGCTTTCTTT.

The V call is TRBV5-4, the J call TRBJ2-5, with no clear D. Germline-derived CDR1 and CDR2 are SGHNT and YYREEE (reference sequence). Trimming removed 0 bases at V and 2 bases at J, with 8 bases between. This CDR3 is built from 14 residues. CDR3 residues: CASSLVSQQETQYF. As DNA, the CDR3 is TGTGCCAGCAGCTTGGTTTCCCAACAAGAGACCCAGTACTTC.

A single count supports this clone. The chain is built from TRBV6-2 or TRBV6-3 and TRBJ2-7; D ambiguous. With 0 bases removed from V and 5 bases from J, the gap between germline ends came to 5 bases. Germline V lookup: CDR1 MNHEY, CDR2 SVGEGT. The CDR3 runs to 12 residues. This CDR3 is CASSYSRDEQYF. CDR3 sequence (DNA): TGTGCCAGCAGTTACTCACGGGACGAGCAGTACTTC.

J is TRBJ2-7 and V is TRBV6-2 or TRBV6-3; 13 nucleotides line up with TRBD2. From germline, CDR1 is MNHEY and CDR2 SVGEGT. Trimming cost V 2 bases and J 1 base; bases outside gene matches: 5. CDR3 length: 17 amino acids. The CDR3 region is CASSYEGLAGWSYEQYF. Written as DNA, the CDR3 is TGTGCCAGCAGTTACGAGGGACTAGCGGGGTGGTCCTACGAGCAGTACTTC.

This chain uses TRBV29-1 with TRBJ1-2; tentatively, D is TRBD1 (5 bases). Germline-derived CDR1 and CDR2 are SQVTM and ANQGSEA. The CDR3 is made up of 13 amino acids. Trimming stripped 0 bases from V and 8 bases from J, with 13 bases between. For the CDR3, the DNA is TGCAGCGTTGAAGATACGGGGGGTCTGGGCTACACCTTC. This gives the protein CSVEDTGGLGYTF.

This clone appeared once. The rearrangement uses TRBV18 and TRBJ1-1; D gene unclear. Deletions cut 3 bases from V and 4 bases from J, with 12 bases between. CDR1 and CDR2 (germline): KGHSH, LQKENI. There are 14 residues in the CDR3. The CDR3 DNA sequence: TGTGCCAGCTCACCCTTGGAGATTGGCACTGAAGCTTTCTTT. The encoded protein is CASSPLEIGTEAFF. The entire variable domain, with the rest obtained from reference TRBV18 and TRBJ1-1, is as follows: NAGVMQNPRHLVRRRGQEARLRCSPMKGHSHVYWYRQLPEEGLKFMVYLQKENIIDESGMPKERFSAEFPKEGPSILRIQQVVRGDSAAYFCASSPLEIGTEAFFGQGTRLTVV.

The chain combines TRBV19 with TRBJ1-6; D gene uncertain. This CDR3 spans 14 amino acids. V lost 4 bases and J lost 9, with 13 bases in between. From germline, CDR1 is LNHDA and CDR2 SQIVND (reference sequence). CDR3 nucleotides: TGTGCCAGTAGTACAACTATAGGTGTTTCACCCCTCCACTTT. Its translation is CASSTTIGVSPLHF. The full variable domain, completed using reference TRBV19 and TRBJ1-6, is DGGITQSPKYLFRKEGQNVTLSCEQNLNHDAMYWYRQDPGQGLRLIYYSQIVNDFQKGDIAEGYSVSREKKESFPLTVTSAQKNPTAFYLCASSTTIGVSPLHFGNGTRLTVT.

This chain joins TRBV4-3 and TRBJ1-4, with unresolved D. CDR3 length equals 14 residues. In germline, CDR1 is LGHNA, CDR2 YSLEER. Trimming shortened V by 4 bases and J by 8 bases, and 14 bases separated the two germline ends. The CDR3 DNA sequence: TGCGCCAGCAGCCGCATTCGGGGAGGCGAAAAACTGTTTTTT. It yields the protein CASSRIRGGEKLFF.

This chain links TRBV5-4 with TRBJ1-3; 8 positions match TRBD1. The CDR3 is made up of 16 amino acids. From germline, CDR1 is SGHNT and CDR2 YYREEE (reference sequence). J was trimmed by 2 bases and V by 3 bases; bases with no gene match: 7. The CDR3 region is CASSSNRGVTGNTIYF. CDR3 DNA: TGTGCCAGCAGCTCAAACAGGGGGGTGACTGGAAACACCATATATTTT.

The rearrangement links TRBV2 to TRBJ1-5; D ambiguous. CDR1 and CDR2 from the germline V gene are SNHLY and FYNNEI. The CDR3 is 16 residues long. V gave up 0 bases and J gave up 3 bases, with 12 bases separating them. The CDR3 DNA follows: TGTGCCAGCAGTGAAGCGCGCGGGCAGTCCAATCAGCCCCAGCATTTT. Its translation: CASSEARGQSNQPQHF.

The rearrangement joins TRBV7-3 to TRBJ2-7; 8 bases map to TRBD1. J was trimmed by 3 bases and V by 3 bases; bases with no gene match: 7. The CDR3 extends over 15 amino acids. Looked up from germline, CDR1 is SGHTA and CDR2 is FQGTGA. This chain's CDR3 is CASSLGTGGGYEQYF. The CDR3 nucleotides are TGTGCCAGCAGCTTGGGGACAGGTGGTGGCTACGAGCAGTACTTC.

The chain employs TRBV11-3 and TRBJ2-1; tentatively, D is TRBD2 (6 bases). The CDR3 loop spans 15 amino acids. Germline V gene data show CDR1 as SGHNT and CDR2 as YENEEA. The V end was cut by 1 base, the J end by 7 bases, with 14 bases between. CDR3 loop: CASSLGDPGLNEQFF. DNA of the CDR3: TGTGCCAGCAGCTTAGGTGACCCGGGACTTAATGAGCAGTTCTTC.

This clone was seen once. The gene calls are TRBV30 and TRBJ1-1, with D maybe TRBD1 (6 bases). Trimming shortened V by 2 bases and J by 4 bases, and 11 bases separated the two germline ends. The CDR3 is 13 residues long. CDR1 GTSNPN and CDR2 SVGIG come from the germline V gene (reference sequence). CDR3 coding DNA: TGTGCCTGGAGTAGAACAGGGACCACTGAAGCTTTCTTT. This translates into CAWSRTGTTEAFF.

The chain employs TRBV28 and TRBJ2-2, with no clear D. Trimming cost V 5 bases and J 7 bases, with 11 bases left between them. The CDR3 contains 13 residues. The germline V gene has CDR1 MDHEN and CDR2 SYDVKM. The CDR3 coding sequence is TGTGCCAGCAGTATTTACCTAGTCGGGGAGCTGTTTTTT. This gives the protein CASSIYLVGELFF.

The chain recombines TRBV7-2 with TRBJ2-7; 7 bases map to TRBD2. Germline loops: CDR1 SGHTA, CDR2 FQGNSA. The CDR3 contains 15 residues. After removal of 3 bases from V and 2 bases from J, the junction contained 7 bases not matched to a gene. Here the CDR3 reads CASSFPGRDTYEQYF. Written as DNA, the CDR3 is TGTGCCAGCAGCTTCCCAGGGAGGGATACCTACGAGCAGTACTTC. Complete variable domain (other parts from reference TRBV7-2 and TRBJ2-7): GAGVSQSPSNKVTEKGKDVELRCDPISGHTALYWYRQSLGQGLEFLIYFQGNSAPDKSGLPSDRFSAERTGGSVSTLTIQRTQQEDSAVYLCASSFPGRDTYEQYFGPGTRLTVT.

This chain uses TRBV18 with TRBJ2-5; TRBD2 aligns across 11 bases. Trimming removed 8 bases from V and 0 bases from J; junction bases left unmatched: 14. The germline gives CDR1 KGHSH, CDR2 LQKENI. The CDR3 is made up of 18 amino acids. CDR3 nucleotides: TGTGCCAGCCACCGGCGTGGGCTAGCGGGGGGAAACCAAGAGACCCAGTACTTC. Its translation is CASHRRGLAGGNQETQYF.

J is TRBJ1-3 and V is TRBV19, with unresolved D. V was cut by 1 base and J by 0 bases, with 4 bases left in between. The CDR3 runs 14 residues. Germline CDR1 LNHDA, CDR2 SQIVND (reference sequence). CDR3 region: CASSIGASGNTIYF. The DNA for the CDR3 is TGTGCCAGTAGTATAGGAGCCTCTGGAAACACCATATATTTT.

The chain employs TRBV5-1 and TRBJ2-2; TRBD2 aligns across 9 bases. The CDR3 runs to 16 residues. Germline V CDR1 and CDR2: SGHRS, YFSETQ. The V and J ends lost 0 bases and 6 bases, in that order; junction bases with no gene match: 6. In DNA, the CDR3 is TGCGCCAGCAGCTTGGATTCAGCGGGGGGTGCCGGGGAGCTGTTTTTT. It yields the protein CASSLDSAGGAGELFF.

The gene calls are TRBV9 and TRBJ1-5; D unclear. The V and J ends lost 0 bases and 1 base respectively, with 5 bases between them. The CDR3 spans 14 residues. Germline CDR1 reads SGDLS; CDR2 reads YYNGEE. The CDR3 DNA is TGTGCCAGCAGCGTAGGAAGCAGCAATCAGCCCCAGCATTTT. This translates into CASSVGSSNQPQHF.

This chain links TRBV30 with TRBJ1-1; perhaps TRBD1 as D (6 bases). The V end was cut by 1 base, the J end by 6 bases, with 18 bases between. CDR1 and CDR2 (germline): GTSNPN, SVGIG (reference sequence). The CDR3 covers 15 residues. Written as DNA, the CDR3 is TGTGCCTGGAGTGCAACCAGGGGTGGAGTACCTGAAGCTTTCTTT. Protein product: CAWSATRGGVPEAFF.